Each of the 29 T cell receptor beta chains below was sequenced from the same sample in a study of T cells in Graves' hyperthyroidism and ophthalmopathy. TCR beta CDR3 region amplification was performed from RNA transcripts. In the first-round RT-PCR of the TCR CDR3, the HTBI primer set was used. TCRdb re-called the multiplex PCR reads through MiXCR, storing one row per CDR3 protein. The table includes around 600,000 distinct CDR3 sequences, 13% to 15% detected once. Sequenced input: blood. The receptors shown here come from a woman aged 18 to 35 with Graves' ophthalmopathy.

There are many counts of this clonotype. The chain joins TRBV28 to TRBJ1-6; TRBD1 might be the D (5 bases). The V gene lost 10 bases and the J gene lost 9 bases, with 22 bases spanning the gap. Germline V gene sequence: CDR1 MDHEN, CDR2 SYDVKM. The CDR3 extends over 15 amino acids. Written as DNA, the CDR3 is TGTGCCATCACCCCGGGGCTTCGGCGGTCTTCACCCCTCCACTTT. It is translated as CAITPGLRRSSPLHF.

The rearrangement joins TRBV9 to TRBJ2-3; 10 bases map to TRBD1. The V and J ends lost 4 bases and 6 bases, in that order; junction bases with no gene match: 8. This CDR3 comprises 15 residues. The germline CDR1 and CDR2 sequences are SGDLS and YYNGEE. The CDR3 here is CASSLTGTGEDTQYF. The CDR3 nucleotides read TGTGCCAGCAGCCTAACCGGGACAGGGGAGGATACGCAGTATTTT.

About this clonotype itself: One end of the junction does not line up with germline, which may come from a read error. In nucleotides, the CDR3 is TGCGCCAGCAGCCAAGAAATAGGGAGCGGGACCCCTTGGGAGACCCAGTACTTC. Its translation is CASSQEIGSGTPWETQYF. This sequence joins TRBV7-3 and TRBJ2-5; 7 nucleotides agree with TRBD2. The CDR3 runs to 18 residues. CDR1 and CDR2 (germline): SGHTA, FQGTGA.

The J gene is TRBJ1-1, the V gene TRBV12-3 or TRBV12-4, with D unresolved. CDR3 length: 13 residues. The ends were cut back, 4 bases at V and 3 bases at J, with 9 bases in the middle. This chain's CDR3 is CASSSVRYTEAFF. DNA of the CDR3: TGTGCCAGCAGTTCTGTCCGGTACACTGAAGCTTTCTTT.

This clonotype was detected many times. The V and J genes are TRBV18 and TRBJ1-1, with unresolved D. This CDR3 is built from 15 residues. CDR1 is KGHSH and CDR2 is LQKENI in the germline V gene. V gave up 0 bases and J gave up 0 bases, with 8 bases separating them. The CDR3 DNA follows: TGTGCCAGCTCACCACCCTGGGAGATGAACACTGAAGCTTTCTTT. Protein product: CASSPPWEMNTEAFF. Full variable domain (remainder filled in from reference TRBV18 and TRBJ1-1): NAGVMQNPRHLVRRRGQEARLRCSPMKGHSHVYWYRQLPEEGLKFMVYLQKENIIDESGMPKERFSAEFPKEGPSILRIQQVVRGDSAAYFCASSPPWEMNTEAFFGQGTRLTVV.

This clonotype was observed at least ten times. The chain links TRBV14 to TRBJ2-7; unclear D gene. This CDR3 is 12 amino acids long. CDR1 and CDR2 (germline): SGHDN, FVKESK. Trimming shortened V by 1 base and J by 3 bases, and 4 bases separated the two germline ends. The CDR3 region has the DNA TGTGCCAGCAGCCAAGTTTTCTACGAGCAGTACTTC. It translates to CASSQVFYEQYF.

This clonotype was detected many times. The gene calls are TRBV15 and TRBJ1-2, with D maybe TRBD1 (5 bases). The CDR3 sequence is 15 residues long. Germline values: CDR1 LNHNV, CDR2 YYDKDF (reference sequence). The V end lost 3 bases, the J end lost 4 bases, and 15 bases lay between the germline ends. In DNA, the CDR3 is TGTGCCACCAGCAGTGCATCAGGGACCCCCTATGGCTACACCTTC. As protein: CATSSASGTPYGYTF.

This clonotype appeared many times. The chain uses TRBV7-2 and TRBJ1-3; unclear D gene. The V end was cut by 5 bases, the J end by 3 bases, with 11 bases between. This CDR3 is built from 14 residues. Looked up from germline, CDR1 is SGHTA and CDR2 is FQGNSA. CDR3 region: CASSAPPFGNTIYF. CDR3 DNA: TGTGCCAGCAGCGCCCCCCCCTTTGGAAACACCATATATTTT.

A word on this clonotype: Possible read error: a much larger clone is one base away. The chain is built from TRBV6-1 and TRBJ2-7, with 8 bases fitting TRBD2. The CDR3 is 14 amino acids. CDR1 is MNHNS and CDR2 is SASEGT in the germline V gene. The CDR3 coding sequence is TGTGCCAGCAGCACCAGAGCCGGGGGGGACGAGGAGTACTTC. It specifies CASSTRAGGDEEYF.

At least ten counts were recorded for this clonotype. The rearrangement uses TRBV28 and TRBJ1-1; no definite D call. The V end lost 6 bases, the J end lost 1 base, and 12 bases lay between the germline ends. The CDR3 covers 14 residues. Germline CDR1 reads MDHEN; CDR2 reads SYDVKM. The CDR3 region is CASSSLRRNTEAFF. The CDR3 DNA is TGTGCCAGCAGCTCACTACGGCGGAACACTGAAGCTTTCTTT.

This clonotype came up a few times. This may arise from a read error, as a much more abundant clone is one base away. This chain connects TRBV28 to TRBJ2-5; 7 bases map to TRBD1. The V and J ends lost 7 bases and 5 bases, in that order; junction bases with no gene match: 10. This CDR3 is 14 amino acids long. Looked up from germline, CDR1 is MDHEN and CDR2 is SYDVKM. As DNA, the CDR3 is TGTGCCAGCACCCCTGATCGGGGACAGGAGACCCAGTACTTC. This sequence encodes CASTPDRGQETQYF.

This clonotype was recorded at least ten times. CDR3 coding DNA: TGTGCCAGCAGCTTAGTGGGGCCCAGGACAGGGGACGAGCAGTACTTC. Translated: CASSLVGPRTGDEQYF. The chain has TRBV7-2 and TRBJ2-7; TRBD1 matches at 9 bases. This CDR3 is built from 16 residues. The J segment lost 5 bases and the V segment lost 1 base, leaving 9 bases of the junction unmatched. Germline V gives CDR1 SGHTA, CDR2 FQGNSA.

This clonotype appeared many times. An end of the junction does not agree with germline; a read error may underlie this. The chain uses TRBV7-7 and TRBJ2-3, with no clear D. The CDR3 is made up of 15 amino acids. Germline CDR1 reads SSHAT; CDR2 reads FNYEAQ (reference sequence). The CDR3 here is CASSLGVTTPDTQYF. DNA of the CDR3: TGTGCTAGCAGCTTAGGAGTAACGACACCAGATACGCAGTATTTT.

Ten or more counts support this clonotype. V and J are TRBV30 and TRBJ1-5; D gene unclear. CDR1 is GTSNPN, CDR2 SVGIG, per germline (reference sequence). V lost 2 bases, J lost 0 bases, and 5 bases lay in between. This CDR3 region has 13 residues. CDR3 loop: CAWSTDSNQPQHF. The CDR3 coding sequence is TGTGCCTGGAGTACGGATAGCAATCAGCCCCAGCATTTT.

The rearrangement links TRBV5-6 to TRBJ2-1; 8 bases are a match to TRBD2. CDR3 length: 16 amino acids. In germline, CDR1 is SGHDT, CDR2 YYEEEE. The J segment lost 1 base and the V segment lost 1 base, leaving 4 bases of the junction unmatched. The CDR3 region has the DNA TGTGCCAGCAGCTTGCGGGGGGGCTGGTCCTACAATGAGCAGTTCTTC. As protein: CASSLRGGWSYNEQFF.

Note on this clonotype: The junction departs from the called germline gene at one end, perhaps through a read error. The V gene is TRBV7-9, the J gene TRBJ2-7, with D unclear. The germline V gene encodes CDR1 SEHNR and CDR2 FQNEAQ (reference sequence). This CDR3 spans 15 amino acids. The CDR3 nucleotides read TGTGCCAGCAGCTTACAGGCTAAGTCCCCCTACGGGCAGTACTTC. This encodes CASSLQAKSPYGQYF.

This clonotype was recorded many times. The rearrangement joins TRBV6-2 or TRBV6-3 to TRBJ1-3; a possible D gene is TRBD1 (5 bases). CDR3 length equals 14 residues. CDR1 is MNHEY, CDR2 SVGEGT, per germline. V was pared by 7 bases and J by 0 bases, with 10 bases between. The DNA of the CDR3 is TGTGCCAGCACCCCGACAGTCTCTGGAAACACCATATATTTT. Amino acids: CASTPTVSGNTIYF.

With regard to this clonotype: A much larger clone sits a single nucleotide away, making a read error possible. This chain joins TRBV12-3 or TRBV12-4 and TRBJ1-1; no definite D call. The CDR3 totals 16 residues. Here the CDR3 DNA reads TGTGCCAGCAGTTTGCCCGGTCAAGGCGACAACACTGGAGCTTTCTTT. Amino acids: CASSLPGQGDNTGAFF.

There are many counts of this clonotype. CDR3: CASGLQGNYGYTF. In DNA, the CDR3 is TGTGCCAGCGGGCTACAGGGGAACTATGGCTACACCTTC. This chain joins TRBV28 and TRBJ1-2; 7 nucleotides line up with TRBD1. Germline assignment: CDR1 MDHEN and CDR2 SYDVKM. The CDR3 spans 13 residues. Unmatched junction bases numbered 5, after V lost 8 bases and J lost 2 bases.

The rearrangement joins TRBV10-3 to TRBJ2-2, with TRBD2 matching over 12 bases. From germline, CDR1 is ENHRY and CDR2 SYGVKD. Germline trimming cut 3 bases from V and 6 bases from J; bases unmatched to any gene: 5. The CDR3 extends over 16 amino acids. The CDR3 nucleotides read TGTGCCATCAGTGAATTGCCTAGCGGGAGGGCCGGGGAGCTGTTTTTT. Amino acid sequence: CAISELPSGRAGELFF.

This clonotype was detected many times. As DNA, the CDR3 is TGTGCCAGCTCCCGAGATTGGACTAGTAGCCATGAGCAGTTCTTC. Amino acids: CASSRDWTSSHEQFF. The V gene is TRBV18, the J gene TRBJ2-1, with TRBD2 matching over 7 bases. The ends lost 6 bases at V and 8 bases at J; junction bases unmatched: 13. The CDR3 consists of 15 residues. CDR1 and CDR2 (germline): KGHSH, LQKENI. The variable domain in full, with the rest retrieved from reference TRBV18 and TRBJ2-1, is NAGVMQNPRHLVRRRGQEARLRCSPMKGHSHVYWYRQLPEEGLKFMVYLQKENIIDESGMPKERFSAEFPKEGPSILRIQQVVRGDSAAYFCASSRDWTSSHEQFFGPGTRLTVL.

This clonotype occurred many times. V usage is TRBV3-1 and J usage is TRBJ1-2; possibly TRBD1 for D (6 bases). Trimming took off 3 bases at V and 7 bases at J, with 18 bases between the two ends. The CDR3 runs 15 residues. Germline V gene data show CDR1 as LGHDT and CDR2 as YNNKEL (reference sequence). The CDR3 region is CASSHMARGAGGYTF. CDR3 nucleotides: TGTGCCAGCAGCCATATGGCTCGGGGGGCCGGTGGCTACACCTTC.

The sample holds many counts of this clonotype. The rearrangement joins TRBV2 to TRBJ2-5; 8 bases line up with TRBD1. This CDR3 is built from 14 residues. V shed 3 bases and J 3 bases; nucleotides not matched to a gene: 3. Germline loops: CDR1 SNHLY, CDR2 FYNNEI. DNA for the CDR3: TGTGCCAGCAGTGACACAGGGGGAGAAGAGACCCAGTACTTC. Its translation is CASSDTGGEETQYF.

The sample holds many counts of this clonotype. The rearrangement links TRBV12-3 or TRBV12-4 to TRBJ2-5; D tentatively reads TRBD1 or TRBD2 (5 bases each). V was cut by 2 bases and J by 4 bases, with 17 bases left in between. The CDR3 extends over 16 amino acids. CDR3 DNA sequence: TGTGCCAGCAGTTTATTCCCCCGGAAGAGGGGAGAGACCCAGTACTTC. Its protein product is CASSLFPRKRGETQYF.

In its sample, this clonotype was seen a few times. The CDR3 loop reads CSAETRRPNQPQHF. DNA of the CDR3: TGCAGTGCCGAGACCCGGCGACCCAATCAGCCCCAGCATTTT. The genes are TRBV20-1 and TRBJ1-5, with D hard to call. The germline V and J ends were trimmed by 6 bases and 3 bases, with 15 bases remaining between them. The CDR3 runs 14 residues. Germline CDR1 reads DFQATT; CDR2 reads SNEGSKA (reference sequence).

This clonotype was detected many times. The CDR3 region is CASSFRLRVHYEQYF. CDR3 sequence (DNA): TGTGCCAGCAGCTTTCGATTGCGGGTGCACTACGAGCAGTACTTC. V is TRBV5-5 and J is TRBJ2-7; D might be TRBD2 (5 bases). The germline gives CDR1 SGHKS, CDR2 YYEKEE (reference sequence). V was cut by 2 bases and J by 3 bases, with 15 bases left in between. This CDR3 contains 15 residues.

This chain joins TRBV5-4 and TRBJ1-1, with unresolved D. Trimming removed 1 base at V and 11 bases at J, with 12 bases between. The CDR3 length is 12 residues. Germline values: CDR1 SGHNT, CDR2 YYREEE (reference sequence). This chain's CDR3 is CASSLYDTLAFF. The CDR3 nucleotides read TGTGCCAGCAGCTTGTATGACACTTTGGCTTTCTTT.

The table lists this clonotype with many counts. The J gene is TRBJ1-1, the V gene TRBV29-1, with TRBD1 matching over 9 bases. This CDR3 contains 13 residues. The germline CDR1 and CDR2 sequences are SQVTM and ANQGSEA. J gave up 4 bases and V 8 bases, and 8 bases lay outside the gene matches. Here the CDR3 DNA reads TGCAGCACCCGACAGGGGGTCGTCACTGAAGCTTTCTTT. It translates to CSTRQGVVTEAFF. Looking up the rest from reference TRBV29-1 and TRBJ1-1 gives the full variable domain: SAVISQKPSRDICQRGTSLTIQCQVDSQVTMMFWYRQQPGQSLTLIATANQGSEATYESGFVIDKFPISRPNLTFSTLTVSNMSPEDSSIYLCSTRQGVVTEAFFGQGTRLTVV.

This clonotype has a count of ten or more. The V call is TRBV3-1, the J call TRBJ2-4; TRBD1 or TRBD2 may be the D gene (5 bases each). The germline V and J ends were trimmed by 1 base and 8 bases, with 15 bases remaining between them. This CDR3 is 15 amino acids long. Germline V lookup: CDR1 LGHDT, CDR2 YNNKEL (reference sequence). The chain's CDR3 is CASSQAQARGDIQYF. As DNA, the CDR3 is TGTGCCAGCAGCCAAGCCCAGGCCCGGGGCGACATTCAGTACTTC.